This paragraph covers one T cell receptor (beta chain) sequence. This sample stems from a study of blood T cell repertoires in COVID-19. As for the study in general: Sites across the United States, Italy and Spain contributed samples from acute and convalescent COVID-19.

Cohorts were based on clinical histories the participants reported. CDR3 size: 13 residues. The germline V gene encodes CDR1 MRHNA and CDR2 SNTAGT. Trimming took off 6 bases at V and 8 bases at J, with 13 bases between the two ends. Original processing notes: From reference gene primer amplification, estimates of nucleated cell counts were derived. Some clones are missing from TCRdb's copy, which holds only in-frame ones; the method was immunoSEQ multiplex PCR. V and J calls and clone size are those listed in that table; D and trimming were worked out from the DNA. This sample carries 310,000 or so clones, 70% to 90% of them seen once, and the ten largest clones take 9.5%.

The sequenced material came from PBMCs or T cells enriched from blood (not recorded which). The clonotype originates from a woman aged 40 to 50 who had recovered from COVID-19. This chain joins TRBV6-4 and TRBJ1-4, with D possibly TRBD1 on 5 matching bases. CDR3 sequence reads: CASRGRAKEKLFF. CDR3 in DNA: TGTGCCAGCAGAGGCAGGGCGAAGGAAAAACTGTTTTTT.